The 31 T cell receptor beta chains given below trace back to one sample, sequenced in a study of blood T cells in healthy people across ages. A sample-barcoded 5' primer and a J-beta primer mix were used in a second PCR of about 7 to 12 cycles. TCRdb re-derived calls from the 5' RACE reads in MiXCR, one entry per CDR3 protein. The table records about 580,000 distinct CDR3 sequences, about 45% of them present only once. The sample was blood. These receptors were obtained from a man older than 75 in good health.

The chain employs TRBV7-2 and TRBJ2-4; tentative D call: TRBD2 (5 bases). V was shortened by 0 bases and J by 4 bases, with 10 bases between the two germline ends. The CDR3 has 15 amino acids. Germline V gene sequence: CDR1 SGHTA, CDR2 FQGNSA. Here the CDR3 reads CASSLARATKNIQYF. CDR3 DNA sequence: TGTGCCAGCAGCTTAGCGCGGGCTACAAAAAACATTCAGTACTTC.

This clonotype was observed once. The chain has TRBV20-1 and TRBJ2-1, with TRBD2 matching over 10 bases. CDR3 size: 15 residues. The trim removed 3 bases at V and 7 bases at J, leaving 9 bases unmatched. The germline V gene has CDR1 DFQATT and CDR2 SNEGSKA (reference sequence). The CDR3 spells CSARRLAGVENEQFF. The CDR3 DNA reads TGCAGTGCTAGGAGGCTAGCGGGAGTAGAGAATGAGCAGTTCTTC.

This clonotype was counted only a few times. A much larger clone lies a single base off, so this may be a read error. This chain links TRBV12-3 or TRBV12-4 with TRBJ2-3, with 11 bases matching TRBD2. CDR3 length: 15 amino acids. The CDR3 DNA reads as TGTGCCAGCAGACTAGCGGGAGTGGGCACAGATGCGCAGTATTTT. It codes for CASRLAGVGTDAQYF.

In this sample, this clonotype turned up a few times. The CDR3 DNA is TGTGCCAGCAGCGTATGGGCTAGCGGGAGGTATGATACGCAGTATTTT. It translates to CASSVWASGRYDTQYF. V usage is TRBV9 and J usage is TRBJ2-3; 11 positions match TRBD2. Germline V gene lookup returns CDR1 SGDLS and CDR2 YYNGEE. The CDR3 runs 16 residues. The trim removed 1 base at V and 6 bases at J, leaving 7 bases unmatched.

CDR3 DNA sequence: TGCAGCGCCACTAGCGATAGCACAGATACGCAGTATTTT. Amino acids: CSATSDSTDTQYF. The V and J genes are TRBV29-1 and TRBJ2-3; TRBD2 matches 7 bases. The germline CDR1 and CDR2 sequences are SQVTM and ANQGSEA. The junction had 4 bases not matched to a gene; V was cut back by 7 bases and J by 0 bases. The CDR3 loop spans 13 amino acids.

This clonotype showed up just a few times. The rearrangement links TRBV5-6 to TRBJ1-2; D is unresolved. Germline V gene lookup returns CDR1 SGHDT and CDR2 YYEEEE. Trimming left V 2 bases short and J 4 bases short, with 6 bases between. The CDR3 runs 12 residues. For the CDR3, the DNA is TGTGCCAGCAGCTTTCGGGGCTATGGCTACACCTTC. The encoded protein is CASSFRGYGYTF. Supplemented by reference TRBV5-6 and TRBJ1-2, the full variable domain reads DAGVTQSPTHLIKTRGQQVTLRCSPKSGHDTVSWYQQALGQGPQFIFQYYEEEERQRGNFPDRFSGHQFPNYSSELNVNALLLGDSALYLCASSFRGYGYTFGSGTRLTVV.

In nucleotides, the CDR3 is TGTGCCAGCAGCCAACAATGGGGTGATCAGCCCCAGCATTTT. Its protein product is CASSQQWGDQPQHF. The chain employs TRBV3-1 and TRBJ1-5; D ambiguous. Germline lookup yields CDR1 LGHDT and CDR2 YNNKEL (reference sequence). The CDR3 covers 14 residues. V was trimmed by 2 bases and J by 5 bases, leaving 10 bases between them.

This clonotype was recorded only once. This chain's CDR3 is CASSPYLGQGSGELFF. DNA of the CDR3: TGTGCCAGCAGCCCCTACCTGGGACAGGGTTCCGGGGAGCTGTTTTTT. The chain combines TRBV9 with TRBJ2-2, with 9 bases aligning to TRBD1. CDR3 length: 16 amino acids. Trimming removed 4 bases from V and 6 bases from J; junction bases left unmatched: 10. The germline V gene has CDR1 SGDLS and CDR2 YYNGEE.

The genes are TRBV20-1 and TRBJ1-2, with TRBD1 matching over 10 bases. V shed 8 bases, J shed 6 bases, and the junction held 3 bases outside the gene matches. The CDR3 totals 11 residues. Germline CDR1 reads DFQATT; CDR2 reads SNEGSKA (reference sequence). CDR3 nucleotide sequence: TGCAGTCAGACAGGGGGCCATGGCTACACCTTC. The encoded protein is CSQTGGHGYTF.

The V call is TRBV7-2, the J call TRBJ1-2; maybe TRBD1 (6 bases). V gave up 4 bases and J gave up 4 bases, with 10 bases separating them. Germline V gives CDR1 SGHTA, CDR2 FQGNSA. The length of the CDR3 is 13 residues. As DNA, the CDR3 is TGTGCCAGCAGCTCACAGGGTATCTATGGCTACACCTTC. Protein: CASSSQGIYGYTF.

The rearrangement joins TRBV12-3 or TRBV12-4 to TRBJ2-7; the match to TRBD1 covers 7 bases. CDR3 size: 14 residues. V shed 7 bases and J 5 bases; nucleotides not matched to a gene: 11. The CDR3 sequence: CASNRKGALDEQYF. The CDR3 DNA sequence: TGTGCCAGCAATCGGAAGGGGGCGCTGGACGAGCAGTACTTC.

This clonotype was seen more than once but under ten times. This rearrangement joins TRBV7-2 to TRBJ2-7, with TRBD2 identical over 11 bases. Germline trimming cut 5 bases from V and 6 bases from J; bases unmatched to any gene: 9. The CDR3 has 15 residues. The V gene's germline CDR1 is SGHTA and CDR2 FQGNSA. The CDR3, as DNA: TGTGCCAGCAGCCTAACGACTAGCGGGACCCTCGAGCAGTACTTC. Protein: CASSLTTSGTLEQYF.

This clonotype was picked up many times. This chain links TRBV7-2 with TRBJ2-7; the D gene is possibly TRBD1 (6 bases). CDR1 is SGHTA, CDR2 FQGNSA, per germline. The CDR3 loop spans 14 amino acids. The V and J ends lost 5 bases and 0 bases respectively, with 11 bases between them. The CDR3 DNA reads TGTGCCAGCAGCCCCGGACAGACCTCCTACGAGCAGTACTTC. Its protein is CASSPGQTSYEQYF. Full variable domain (remainder filled in from reference TRBV7-2 and TRBJ2-7): GAGVSQSPSNKVTEKGKDVELRCDPISGHTALYWYRQSLGQGLEFLIYFQGNSAPDKSGLPSDRFSAERTGGSVSTLTIQRTQQEDSAVYLCASSPGQTSYEQYFGPGTRLTVT.

This clonotype was seen only a few times. CDR3 sequence reads: CASSFSGQGRDTQYF. The CDR3 nucleotides are TGTGCCAGCAGCTTTAGCGGACAGGGGAGAGATACGCAGTATTTT. The V and J genes are TRBV7-9 and TRBJ2-3, with 9 bases lining up with TRBD1. The length of the CDR3 is 15 residues. The V gene end was trimmed by 3 bases and the J gene end by 5 bases; junction bases not matched to a gene: 6. Germline lookup yields CDR1 SEHNR and CDR2 FQNEAQ (reference sequence).

This clonotype was observed at least ten times. V gene TRBV6-6 combines with J gene TRBJ2-1, with D perhaps matching TRBD2 (5 bases). CDR3 length: 15 residues. Germline assignment: CDR1 MNHNY and CDR2 SVGAGI (reference sequence). Trimming cost V 6 bases and J 0 bases, with 12 bases left between them. The CDR3 is CASSLAGPSYNEQFF. CDR3 sequence (DNA): TGTGCCAGCAGCTTGGCGGGCCCCTCCTACAATGAGCAGTTCTTC.

This clonotype turned up a few times. The V and J genes are TRBV5-1 and TRBJ1-4; D is unclear. The CDR3 length is 16 residues. V was pared by 1 base and J by 3 bases, with 13 bases between. The germline V gene encodes CDR1 SGHRS and CDR2 YFSETQ. CDR3 sequence (DNA): TGCGCCAGCAGCTTGAGCCGAAGGGCTGCTAATGAAAAACTGTTTTTT. It is translated as CASSLSRRAANEKLFF.

This clonotype occurred once. The chain recombines TRBV20-1 with TRBJ2-1; D is unresolved. V lost 5 bases, J lost 3 bases, and 14 bases lay in between. The CDR3 spans 14 residues. The germline V gene encodes CDR1 DFQATT and CDR2 SNEGSKA (reference sequence). The CDR3 coding sequence is TGCAGTGCTCAAACTATCGGATACTACAATGAGCAGTTCTTC. The encoded protein is CSAQTIGYYNEQFF.

The CDR3 bases are TGCAGTGCTAGAGTGCCAGCTAATGAAAAACTGTTTTTT. Its protein product is CSARVPANEKLFF. The chain employs TRBV20-1 and TRBJ1-4; unclear D gene. Germline assignment: CDR1 DFQATT and CDR2 SNEGSKA (reference sequence). V was trimmed by 1 base and J by 3 bases, leaving 6 bases between them. The CDR3 runs 13 residues.

V usage is TRBV12-3 or TRBV12-4 and J usage is TRBJ1-5, with D possibly TRBD1 on 5 matching bases. The CDR3 loop spans 17 amino acids. Deletions cut 5 bases from V and 0 bases from J, with 17 bases between. In DNA form, the CDR3 reads TGTGCCAGCAGTCGGACACAGACTACTCTTAGCAATCAGCCCCAGCATTTT. Translation: CASSRTQTTLSNQPQHF.

This clonotype is a singleton in its sample. The chain uses TRBV15 and TRBJ2-1; 7 bases are shared with TRBD2. Germline V CDR1 and CDR2: LNHNV, YYDKDF (reference sequence). Trimming removed 0 bases from V and 9 bases from J; junction bases left unmatched: 11. The CDR3 extends over 16 amino acids. The CDR3 region is CATSRDRTSLPSEQFF. The CDR3 DNA is TGTGCCACCAGCAGAGATCGGACTAGTTTACCCAGTGAGCAGTTCTTC.

Only a few counts were recorded for this clonotype. V is TRBV7-2 and J is TRBJ2-7, with D perhaps assigned TRBD1 or TRBD2 (6 bases each). The CDR3 spans 16 residues. Trimming took 4 bases from V and 1 from J, leaving 17 bases between them. In germline, CDR1 is SGHTA, CDR2 FQGNSA. The CDR3 reads CASSSGALYRSYEQYF. CDR3 DNA sequence: TGTGCCAGCAGCTCGGGGGCGCTTTACAGGTCCTACGAGCAGTACTTC. Complete variable domain (other parts from reference TRBV7-2 and TRBJ2-7): GAGVSQSPSNKVTEKGKDVELRCDPISGHTALYWYRQSLGQGLEFLIYFQGNSAPDKSGLPSDRFSAERTGGSVSTLTIQRTQQEDSAVYLCASSSGALYRSYEQYFGPGTRLTVT.

The V call is TRBV24-1, the J call TRBJ1-2, with D maybe TRBD1 (6 bases). CDR3 size: 13 residues. The V end was cut by 4 bases, the J end by 7 bases, with 12 bases between. Germline values: CDR1 KGHDR, CDR2 SFDVKD. The CDR3, as DNA: TGTGCCACCAGTGACCGAACACAGGGTGGCTACACCTTC. It yields the protein CATSDRTQGGYTF.

The chain uses TRBV6-2 or TRBV6-3 and TRBJ2-7, with D possibly called TRBD1 or TRBD2 (5 bases each). CDR3 length: 11 amino acids. CDR1 and CDR2 from the germline V gene are MNHEY and SVGEGT. V was trimmed by 5 bases and J by 9 bases, leaving 11 bases between them. The CDR3 sequence is CASSREGRQYF. In DNA, the CDR3 is TGTGCCAGCAGTCGCGAGGGGAGGCAGTACTTC.

This rearrangement joins TRBV28 to TRBJ2-1, with 15 bases lining up with TRBD2. Germline lookup yields CDR1 MDHEN and CDR2 SYDVKM. V lost 5 bases, J lost 7 bases, and 15 bases stayed unmatched. The CDR3 has 19 amino acids. As DNA, the CDR3 is TGTGCCAGCAGTCCATTACGGACTAGCGGGAGGGCCGGTTGGAATGAGCAGTTCTTC. This translates into CASSPLRTSGRAGWNEQFF. The full variable domain, with the rest looked up from reference TRBV28 and TRBJ2-1, is DVKVTQSSRYLVKRTGEKVFLECVQDMDHENMFWYRQDPGLGLRLIYFSYDVKMKEKGDIPEGYSVSREKKERFSLILESASTNQTSMYLCASSPLRTSGRAGWNEQFFGPGTRLTVL.

This chain joins TRBV15 and TRBJ2-5; weak D call: TRBD2 (5 bases). Germline V gives CDR1 LNHNV, CDR2 YYDKDF (reference sequence). The CDR3 is made up of 14 amino acids. The V end lost 5 bases, the J end lost 1 base, and 11 bases lay between the germline ends. The CDR3 is CATSVNRGQETQYF. In DNA form, the CDR3 reads TGTGCCACCAGCGTCAACCGGGGCCAAGAGACCCAGTACTTC.

In the case of this clonotype: A read error may explain this, as a much larger clone is one base away. The genes are TRBV6-6 and TRBJ2-1, with D unresolved. The CDR3 consists of 11 residues. Germline V CDR1 and CDR2: MNHNY, SVGAGI (reference sequence). As DNA, the CDR3 is TGTGTCAGCATATATATGGCAGAGCAGTTCTTC. Protein sequence: CVSIYMAEQFF.

The J gene is TRBJ2-1, the V gene TRBV6-2 or TRBV6-3; 11 positions match TRBD1. CDR3 length: 18 amino acids. Germline V gene lookup returns CDR1 MNHEY and CDR2 SVGEGT. J was trimmed by 3 bases and V by 6 bases; bases with no gene match: 13. CDR3 protein: CASRLGQGARGNYNEQFF. CDR3 nucleotides: TGTGCCAGCAGACTCGGACAGGGGGCCCGGGGAAACTACAATGAGCAGTTCTTC.

This clonotype was counted at least ten times. The chain has TRBV7-9 and TRBJ2-4, with D unclear. The CDR3 consists of 16 residues. V was clipped by 5 bases and J by 0 bases, with 14 bases between them. Germline CDR1 SEHNR, CDR2 FQNEAQ (reference sequence). The CDR3 nucleotides are TGTGCCAGCAGCCGCCCGGCGGATTTAGCCAAAAACATTCAGTACTTC. Residues: CASSRPADLAKNIQYF. Looking up the rest from reference TRBV7-9 and TRBJ2-4 gives the full variable domain: DTGVSQNPRHKITKRGQNVTFRCDPISEHNRLYWYRQTLGQGPEFLTYFQNEAQLEKSRLLSDRFSAERPKGSFSTLEIQRTEQGDSAMYLCASSRPADLAKNIQYFGAGTRLSVL.

The chain has TRBV20-1 and TRBJ2-5; perhaps TRBD1 as D (6 bases). The ends were cut back, 3 bases at V and 10 bases at J, with 12 bases in the middle. The CDR3 sequence is 11 residues long. Germline V gene lookup returns CDR1 DFQATT and CDR2 SNEGSKA (reference sequence). CDR3 sequence reads: CSASLQGNQYF. Written as DNA, the CDR3 is TGCAGTGCTAGCCTCCAGGGGAACCAGTACTTC.

The gene calls are TRBV24-1 and TRBJ2-7; D might be TRBD1 (6 bases). CDR1 and CDR2 (germline): KGHDR, SFDVKD. V was cut by 4 bases and J by 7 bases, with 19 bases left in between. The CDR3 loop spans 15 amino acids. The CDR3 region has the DNA TGTGCCACCAGTGACCAGCAAACAGGGTACAATGAGCAGTACTTC. This sequence encodes CATSDQQTGYNEQYF.

The J gene is TRBJ2-7, the V gene TRBV6-5; 12 positions agree with TRBD1. This CDR3 spans 15 amino acids. Germline CDR1 and CDR2: MNHEY and SVGAGI. With V trimmed by 7 bases and J by 2 bases, 6 bases remained unmatched. CDR3 amino acids: CASKLGQGAAYEQYF. DNA for the CDR3: TGTGCCAGCAAATTGGGACAGGGGGCCGCCTACGAGCAGTACTTC.